The rows below give T cell receptor beta chains drawn from one sample of a study of T cell clusters in autoimmune cytopenias. Reanalyzing the multiplex PCR reads, TCRdb keeps one entry per CDR3 protein, without DNA. Across roughly 8,200 distinct CDR3 sequences, the top ten clones capture about 26% of the sample. The sequencing input was peripheral blood. Source of these receptors: a human donor with an autoimmune cytopenia or autoimmune hepatitis (not recorded which). CDR3s include the opening cysteine and the closing phenylalanine or tryptophan. Size is stated for part of the rows, as once, few or many counts, or as a class when the clone is expanded.

length	V	size	J	CDR3
14	TRBV6-1	medium-sized	TRBJ2-3	CASSELGTTDTQYF
15	TRBV4-2	-	TRBJ2-7	CASSQLSGDSYEQYF
18	TRBV28	-	TRBJ2-7	CASSLLVGSGGRDYEQYF
13	TRBV27	-	TRBJ2-7	CASSLGRPYEQYF
18	TRBV5-5	-	TRBJ2-5	CASSLRREGFLNQETQYF
14	TRBV5-4	medium-sized	TRBJ2-3	CASSLERLADTQYF
14	TRBV6-5	-	TRBJ1-6	CASSYRGTASPLHF
15	TRBV13	-	TRBJ1-2	CASTPDRVSNYGYTF
14	TRBV30	medium-sized	TRBJ2-3	CAWRPGTSGTAQYF
13	TRBV6-5	-	TRBJ2-7	CASSTLTGGEQYF
16	TRBV6-5	-	TRBJ2-7	CASSPIPGTGDYEQYF
12	TRBV6-1	-	TRBJ2-3	CASSLAGNTQYF
15	TRBV5-6	-	TRBJ2-7	CASSFPGTGRYEQYF
15	TRBV6-1	medium-sized	TRBJ2-3	CASSEAAGGGDTQYF
15	TRBV6-5	-	TRBJ2-7	CASSYDGSRFDEQYF
14	TRBV6-1	-	TRBJ2-3	CARGQGAHTDTQYF
15	TRBV5-6	-	TRBJ1-1	CASSLDDRMNTEAFF
14	TRBV29-1	medium-sized	TRBJ2-5	CSVEDPKQGETQYF
16	TRBV15	-	TRBJ2-5	CATSRDGGQGRETQYF
17	TRBV29-1	-	TRBJ2-5	CSVDHRTSGRSQETQYF
14	TRBV27	-	TRBJ1-3	CASSWTGKKNTIYF
14	TRBV7-9	-	TRBJ1-1	CASSLATVNTEAFF
11	TRBV6-5	-	TRBJ2-5	CAPPGYETQYF
13	TRBV7-2	-	TRBJ1-1	CASSFPTNTEAFF
16	TRBV5-1	-	TRBJ2-2	CASSWGVRVSAGELFF
14	TRBV15	medium-sized	TRBJ2-3	CATSRRILESTQYF
18	TRBV12-3/TRBV12-4	-	TRBJ2-6	CASRPSGRAPSGANVLTF
15	TRBV6-5	medium-sized	TRBJ1-4	CASSYSDTPNEKLFF
13	TRBV5-6	-	TRBJ2-7	CASSPGTPYEQYF
15	TRBV5-1	-	TRBJ2-3	CASSLYSGGLDTQYF
17	TRBV24-1	-	TRBJ2-1	CATSDQMDRVGSNEQFF
14	TRBV5-4	-	TRBJ2-7	CASSFRGRGYEQYF
12	TRBV15	-	TRBJ2-7	CATSSTGYEQYF
13	TRBV6-5	-	TRBJ1-1	CASSFTANTEAFF
15	TRBV6-2/TRBV6-3	-	TRBJ2-1	CASSYSGMAYNEQFF
11	TRBV29-1	-	TRBJ1-2	CSVGQGVGYTF
13	TRBV30	-	TRBJ2-7	CAGHGTGLGEQYF
13	TRBV7-2	-	TRBJ2-6	CASSLPGANVLTF
15	TRBV12-3/TRBV12-4	-	TRBJ2-3	CASSEGSGDTDTQYF
14	TRBV6-1	-	TRBJ1-1	CAGGRQGDNTEAFF
15	TRBV5-1	-	TRBJ2-3	CASSLQPINTDTQYF
15	TRBV19	-	TRBJ1-1	CASDRADRMNTEAFF
15	TRBV5-6	-	TRBJ1-2	CASSLVAGSNYGYTF
13	TRBV6-1	medium-sized	TRBJ2-1	CASSEGQYNEQFF
14	TRBV6-5	-	TRBJ1-6	CASTRGRGNSPLHF
12	TRBV6-5	-	TRBJ1-2	CASRPANYGYTF
13	TRBV6-5	medium-sized	TRBJ2-3	CASSYEALGTQYF
14	TRBV14	-	TRBJ2-1	CASSQVSRFGEQFF
13	TRBV20-1	-	TRBJ2-5	CSATNPGGKTQYF
12	TRBV27	-	TRBJ2-7	CASIGRPYEQYF
15	TRBV28	-	TRBJ2-3	CASTLIAGVGDTQYF
17	TRBV5-6	-	TRBJ2-6	CASSGVLLVSGANVLTF
14	TRBV5-4	-	TRBJ2-2	CASSLTANTGELFF
11	TRBV29-1	hyperexpanded	TRBJ2-7	CSARWGYEQYF
13	TRBV5-6	-	TRBJ1-5	CASSFMENQPQHF
13	TRBV18	-	TRBJ2-7	CASSRRDRDEQYF
11	TRBV28	-	TRBJ2-3	CASSSGNRGYF